This T cell receptor (beta chain) was captured in a study of Graves' ophthalmopathy and Graves' hyperthyroidism. The study, taken as a whole, reports: With a specificity of about 75% and a sensitivity of just under 71%, the model predicted ophthalmopathy progression. A classifier, a 13-signature model, separated ophthalmopathy from stable hyperthyroidism with approximately 88% sensitivity and around 80% specificity. Also, most clonotypes expanded in the thyroid above 0.001 frequency appeared in blood.

There are many counts of this clonotype. Its matching antigen is unknown. Per the germline V gene, CDR1 is ENHRY and CDR2 is SYGVKD. The CDR3 has 15 amino acids. Trimming pared 4 bases from V and 7 bases from J, leaving 16 bases between. From RNA, the CDR3 regions of TCR beta chains were amplified and sequenced. Second-round multiplex PCR came after a first-round RT-PCR that employed HTBI primers. TCRdb reprocessed the multiplex PCR reads via MiXCR and lists one record per CDR3 protein. Seen here are more than 1,000,000 distinct CDR3 sequences, about 40% observed once, and the top ten hold 11%. Sequences were obtained from peripheral blood or thyroid tissue (not recorded which). The sequence was collected from an adult man with Graves' hyperthyroidism. The chain uses TRBV10-3 and TRBJ1-4; maybe TRBD1 (6 bases). CDR3 region: CAISGRGGVGEKLFF. The CDR3 nucleotides read TGTGCCATCAGTGGAAGGGGGGGCGTGGGTGAAAAACTGTTTTTT.